Below, 15 T cell receptor beta chains from the same sample are listed, as sequenced in a study of blood T cell repertoires in COVID-19. Assay used: immunoSEQ multiplex PCR; TCRdb lists only in-frame clones, some missing. This sample carries around 200,000 clones, roughly 88% of them seen once, and the ten largest clones take roughly 9.8%. Sequencing input: peripheral blood. These receptors all come from a human donor with active or convalescent COVID-19. The donor label of this sample is uncertain.

This chain connects TRBV9 to TRBJ1-3, with no clear D. V dropped 0 bases and J dropped 4 bases, with 11 bases sitting between them. The V gene's germline CDR1 is SGDLS and CDR2 YYNGEE. This CDR3 comprises 15 residues. CDR3 sequence: CASSVGESVGNTIYF. For the CDR3, the DNA is TGTGCCAGCAGCGTAGGGGAGAGTGTGGGAAACACCATATATTTT.

This rearrangement joins TRBV28 to TRBJ1-4, with D maybe TRBD1 (5 bases). Germline CDR1 is MDHEN and CDR2 is SYDVKM. V was cut by 5 bases and J by 6 bases, with 16 bases left in between. The CDR3 consists of 15 residues. The CDR3 sequence is CASSPRGTLDEKLFF. DNA of the CDR3: TGTGCCAGCAGTCCCCGGGGGACCCTCGATGAAAAACTGTTTTTT.

The chain has TRBV18 and TRBJ2-7; TRBD1 is a possible D gene (5 bases). The germline V gene encodes CDR1 KGHSH and CDR2 LQKENI. This CDR3 contains 16 residues. The V end was cut by 3 bases, the J end by 0 bases, with 15 bases between. Here the CDR3 reads CASSPNTQGFSYEQYF. CDR3 sequence (DNA): TGTGCCAGCTCACCTAACACCCAGGGATTCTCCTACGAGCAGTACTTC.

This clone was recorded once. The chain is built from TRBV7-8 and TRBJ2-1; 15 bases match TRBD2. Germline assignment: CDR1 SGHVS and CDR2 FQNEAQ. Germline trimming cut 4 bases from V and 1 base from J; bases unmatched to any gene: 11. The CDR3 has 20 residues. This CDR3 reads CASSYRGLAGGPPSYNEQFF. CDR3 DNA: TGTGCCAGCAGCTATAGGGGACTAGCGGGAGGTCCCCCGTCCTACAATGAGCAGTTCTTC.

The J gene is TRBJ2-5, the V gene TRBV5-5, with TRBD2 matching 12 bases. The CDR3 totals 18 residues. From germline, CDR1 is SGHKS and CDR2 YYEKEE (reference sequence). V lost 0 bases and J lost 1; bases outside the gene matches: 7. The CDR3 region has the DNA TGTGCCAGCAGCTTGGCGCTAGCGGGGGGGCGAACCCAAGAGACCCAGTACTTC. This codes for CASSLALAGGRTQETQYF.

This chain joins TRBV24-1 and TRBJ2-7, with 8 bases that match TRBD1. Germline CDR1 is KGHDR and CDR2 is SFDVKD. J lost 3 bases, V lost 4 bases, and 4 bases had no gene match. The CDR3 totals 14 residues. The CDR3, as DNA: TGTGCCACCAGTGAACCGGGGACAGGCTACGAGCAGTACTTC. It encodes CATSEPGTGYEQYF.

V gene TRBV6-1 combines with J gene TRBJ1-2, with 8 bases lining up with TRBD1. Trimming at V came to 3 bases and at J to 6 bases, leaving 6 bases not matched to a gene. The germline V gene has CDR1 MNHNS and CDR2 SASEGT. This CDR3 contains 14 residues. The CDR3 reads CASSDGQGRDGYTF. CDR3 nucleotide sequence: TGTGCCAGCAGTGACGGACAGGGAAGGGATGGCTACACCTTC.

This clone was seen a few times. The chain couples TRBV2 to TRBJ2-7; 8 bases fit TRBD1. The CDR3 has 13 residues. CDR1 SNHLY and CDR2 FYNNEI come from the germline V gene. Unmatched junction bases numbered 4, after V lost 9 bases and J lost 0 bases. The CDR3 nucleotides read TGTGCCAGAGGGGACAGGAGCTCCTACGAGCAGTACTTC. Protein product: CARGDRSSYEQYF.

The V gene is TRBV10-3, the J gene TRBJ2-2, with unresolved D. The CDR3 runs 13 residues. The V gene's germline CDR1 is ENHRY and CDR2 SYGVKD. V lost 7 bases to trimming and J lost 0 bases, with 6 bases between them. DNA for the CDR3: TGTGCCATCACCTCCGCGAACACCGGGGAGCTGTTTTTT. It encodes CAITSANTGELFF.

CDR3: CASSFSPPNQPQHF. The DNA of the CDR3 is TGTGCCAGCAGTTTTTCCCCTCCCAATCAGCCCCAGCATTTT. This chain links TRBV28 with TRBJ1-5; D is uncertain. Per germline, CDR1 MDHEN and CDR2 SYDVKM. V was shortened by 3 bases and J by 3 bases, with 9 bases between the two germline ends. The CDR3 has 14 residues.

This clone has a single count. The V gene is TRBV4-3, the J gene TRBJ2-2; no firm D call. Germline V gene sequence: CDR1 LGHNA, CDR2 YSLEER. CDR3 length equals 14 residues. V lost 0 bases and J lost 7, with 9 bases in between. The CDR3 reads CASSQDRSVGELFF. The CDR3 region has the DNA TGCGCCAGCAGCCAAGATCGGAGCGTCGGGGAGCTGTTTTTT.

The chain combines TRBV29-1 with TRBJ2-7, with 8 bases that match TRBD2. V lost 4 bases, J lost 4 bases, and 9 bases stayed unmatched. The CDR3 contains 14 residues. Looked up from germline, CDR1 is SQVTM and CDR2 is ANQGSEA. CDR3 nucleotides: TGCAGCGTTGCGGGACTAGGAAGCATTTACGAGCAGTACTTC. Translated: CSVAGLGSIYEQYF.

This chain joins TRBV4-3 and TRBJ2-1, with TRBD2 identical over 7 bases. This CDR3 has 16 amino acids. The germline V gene has CDR1 LGHNA and CDR2 YSLEER. J was trimmed by 4 bases and V by 0 bases; bases with no gene match: 6. The DNA of the CDR3 is TGCGCCAGCAGCCAAGAAATCGGGGGGACTTACAATGAGCAGTTCTTC. Translation: CASSQEIGGTYNEQFF.

The gene calls are TRBV4-2 and TRBJ2-7; TRBD1 aligns across 9 bases. J gave up 2 bases and V 4 bases, and 15 bases lay outside the gene matches. Germline CDR1 reads LGHNA; CDR2 reads YNFKEQ. CDR3 length: 18 amino acids. The CDR3 DNA is TGTGCCAGCAGCCGACAATGGTCGACGGGACAGGGTACCTACGAGCAGTACTTC. Its translation is CASSRQWSTGQGTYEQYF.

The chain combines TRBV24-1 with TRBJ2-1; 13 bases fit TRBD2. The CDR3 spans 16 residues. CDR1 KGHDR and CDR2 SFDVKD come from the germline V gene. The junction had 11 bases not matched to a gene; V was cut back by 4 bases and J by 12 bases. The CDR3 spells CATSDETSGGAQGQFF. CDR3 nucleotide sequence: TGTGCCACCAGTGACGAAACTAGCGGGGGGGCCCAAGGGCAGTTCTTC.